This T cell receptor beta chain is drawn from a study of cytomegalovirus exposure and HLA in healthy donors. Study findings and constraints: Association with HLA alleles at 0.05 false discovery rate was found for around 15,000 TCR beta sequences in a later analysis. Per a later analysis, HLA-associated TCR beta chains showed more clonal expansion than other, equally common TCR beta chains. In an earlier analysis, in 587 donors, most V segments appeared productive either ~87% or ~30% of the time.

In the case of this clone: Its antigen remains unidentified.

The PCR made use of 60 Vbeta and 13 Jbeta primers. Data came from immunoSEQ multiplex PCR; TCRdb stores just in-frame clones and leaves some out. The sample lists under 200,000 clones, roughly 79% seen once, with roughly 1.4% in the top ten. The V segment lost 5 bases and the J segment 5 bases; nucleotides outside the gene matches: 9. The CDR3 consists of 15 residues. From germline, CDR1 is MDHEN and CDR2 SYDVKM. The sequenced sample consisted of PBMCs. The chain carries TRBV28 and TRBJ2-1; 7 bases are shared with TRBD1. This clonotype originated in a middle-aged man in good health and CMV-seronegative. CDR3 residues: CASSPPGQVNNEQFF. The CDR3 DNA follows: TGTGCCAGCAGTCCCCCCGGACAGGTTAACAATGAGCAGTTCTTC. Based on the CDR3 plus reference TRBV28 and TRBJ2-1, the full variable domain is DVKVTQSSRYLVKRTGEKVFLECVQDMDHENMFWYRQDPGLGLRLIYFSYDVKMKEKGDIPEGYSVSREKKERFSLILESASTNQTSMYLCASSPPGQVNNEQFFGPGTRLTVL.